The 19 T cell receptor beta chains below all came from one sample that was sequenced in a study of CD8+CD57+ T cells in acquired aplastic anemia. Genomic DNA templated the TCR beta VDJ and CDR3 profiling. TCRdb ran MiXCR on the reads and lists one entry per CDR3 protein. The table lists about 120,000 distinct CDR3 sequences, 55% to 70% of them singletons, with approximately 28% in the top ten. The authors sequenced patients whose flow cytometry had shown CD8+CD57+ cell expansion. The sequenced sample consisted of sorted CD4+, CD8+, or CD8+CD57+ T cells (not recorded which) from PBMCs. These TCRs come from a human donor with aplastic anemia.

The J gene is TRBJ2-3, the V gene TRBV15, with TRBD1 as a possible D gene (6 bases). CDR1 and CDR2 (germline): LNHNV, YYDKDF (reference sequence). The CDR3 totals 14 residues. Trimming took 5 bases from V and 2 from J, leaving 11 bases between them. The CDR3, as DNA: TGTGCCACCAGCTCCGGACAGAACACAGATACGCAGTATTTT. It encodes CATSSGQNTDTQYF.

This chain uses TRBV5-1 with TRBJ2-7, with D tentatively TRBD1 (8 bases). The length of the CDR3 is 11 residues. CDR1 SGHRS and CDR2 YFSETQ come from the germline V gene. This CDR3 reads CANRGGNEQYF. In nucleotides, the CDR3 is TGCGCAAACAGGGGGGGCAACGAGCAGTACTTC. Full variable domain (outside the CDR3, taken from reference TRBV5-1 and TRBJ2-7): KAGVTQTPRYLIKTRGQQVTLSCSPISGHRSVSWYQQTPGQGLQFLFEYFSETQRNKGNFPGRFSGRQFSNSRSEMNVSTLELGDSALYLCANRGGNEQYFGPGTRLTVT.

The CDR3 here is CASRGSRGYTF. The CDR3 coding sequence is TGTGCCAGTAGGGGGTCGAGGGGCTACACCTTC. The chain employs TRBV19 and TRBJ1-2, with D unclear. The CDR3 loop spans 11 amino acids. V lost 6 bases, J lost 8 bases, and 10 bases lay in between. CDR1 and CDR2 from the germline V gene are LNHDA and SQIVND (reference sequence). The full variable domain, completed using reference TRBV19 and TRBJ1-2, is DGGITQSPKYLFRKEGQNVTLSCEQNLNHDAMYWYRQDPGQGLRLIYYSQIVNDFQKGDIAEGYSVSREKKESFPLTVTSAQKNPTAFYLCASRGSRGYTFGSGTRLTVV.

The rearrangement uses TRBV19 and TRBJ2-3; 7 nucleotides line up with TRBD1. Germline V gene lookup returns CDR1 LNHDA and CDR2 SQIVND (reference sequence). This CDR3 has 16 amino acids. Trimming removed 5 bases from V and 2 bases from J; junction bases left unmatched: 10. CDR3 DNA: TGTGCCAGTAGTTTCGCCGGGACAGCTGTCACAGATACGCAGTATTTT. Translating it yields CASSFAGTAVTDTQYF.

This clonotype was seen at least ten times. The CDR3 nucleotides are TGTGCCAGCAGCCCGACGCGGCGCTCTGGAAACACCATATATTTT. This sequence encodes CASSPTRRSGNTIYF. V usage is TRBV11-2 and J usage is TRBJ1-3; D is ambiguous. CDR1 and CDR2 (germline): SGHAT, FQNNGV. Trimming left V 5 bases short and J 0 bases short, with 11 bases between. This CDR3 contains 15 residues.

There are many counts of this clonotype. This chain uses TRBV5-1 with TRBJ2-2; D is undetermined. V was pared by 4 bases and J by 5 bases, with 12 bases between. CDR3 size: 14 residues. Per germline, CDR1 SGHRS and CDR2 YFSETQ. Written as DNA, the CDR3 is TGCGCCAGCAGCCGGCACCCTATGACCGGGGAGCTGTTTTTT. Protein: CASSRHPMTGELFF. The complete variable domain, with remaining parts taken from reference TRBV5-1 and TRBJ2-2, reads KAGVTQTPRYLIKTRGQQVTLSCSPISGHRSVSWYQQTPGQGLQFLFEYFSETQRNKGNFPGRFSGRQFSNSRSEMNVSTLELGDSALYLCASSRHPMTGELFFGEGSRLTVL.

This clonotype came up many times. The CDR3 region has the DNA TGCAGTGCTAGCAGGAACACTGAAGCTTTCTTT. Its protein product is CSASRNTEAFF. The rearrangement uses TRBV20-1 and TRBJ1-1, with unresolved D. CDR1 is DFQATT and CDR2 is SNEGSKA in the germline V gene (reference sequence). The length of the CDR3 is 11 residues. Trimming removed 3 bases from V and 1 base from J, with 3 bases in between.

This clonotype came up many times. The chain carries TRBV2 and TRBJ1-2; no clear D gene. The germline CDR1 and CDR2 sequences are SNHLY and FYNNEI. This CDR3 contains 14 residues. Trimming pared 8 bases from V and 1 base from J, leaving 14 bases between. The CDR3 DNA sequence: TGTGCCAGCCCGTCCGCGGTGGTTAACTATGGCTACACCTTC. It yields the protein CASPSAVVNYGYTF.

V is TRBV19 and J is TRBJ2-7; D might be TRBD1 or TRBD2, each matching 5 bases. Trimming stripped 3 bases from V and 2 bases from J, with 8 bases between. The germline CDR1 and CDR2 sequences are LNHDA and SQIVND (reference sequence). This CDR3 spans 13 amino acids. The CDR3 spells CASSMGPAYEQYF. In nucleotides, the CDR3 is TGTGCCAGTAGTATGGGACCAGCCTACGAGCAGTACTTC.

There are many counts of this clonotype. The V and J genes are TRBV6-5 and TRBJ2-7; D gene ambiguous. V shed 0 bases and J shed 3 bases, with 15 bases lying between them. The germline gives CDR1 MNHEY, CDR2 SVGAGI. The CDR3 length is 16 residues. CDR3 protein: CASSYSTQTQLYEQYF. In DNA form, the CDR3 reads TGTGCCAGCAGTTACTCGACCCAGACGCAGCTCTACGAGCAGTACTTC.

The genes are TRBV7-3 and TRBJ2-5, with TRBD1 as a possible D gene (5 bases). The germline gives CDR1 SGHTA, CDR2 FQGTGA. The ends were cut back, 2 bases at V and 9 bases at J, with 22 bases in the middle. The CDR3 consists of 16 residues. This CDR3 is CASSLGTGYLEKAQYF. In DNA form, the CDR3 reads TGTGCCAGCAGCTTAGGTACAGGCTACTTAGAGAAGGCCCAGTACTTC.

The genes are TRBV20-1 and TRBJ2-5; 8 positions match TRBD1. The CDR3 runs to 13 residues. With 4 bases clipped from V and 5 bases from J, the junction kept 6 bases outside the gene matches. In germline, CDR1 is DFQATT, CDR2 SNEGSKA (reference sequence). The CDR3 sequence: CSANGQGYETQYF. For the CDR3, the DNA is TGCAGTGCTAACGGACAGGGCTACGAGACCCAGTACTTC.

The gene calls are TRBV20-1 and TRBJ2-3; 9 bases map to TRBD1. Germline V gene sequence: CDR1 DFQATT, CDR2 SNEGSKA (reference sequence). The length of the CDR3 is 15 residues. CDR3 sequence: CSDHPGTGNTDTQYF. DNA for the CDR3: TGCAGCGACCACCCCGGGACAGGGAACACAGATACGCAGTATTTT.

This clonotype came up many times. This sequence joins TRBV6-5 and TRBJ2-7, with 9 bases that match TRBD2. V was pared by 0 bases and J by 5 bases, with 5 bases of the junction left unmatched. Germline-derived CDR1 and CDR2 are MNHEY and SVGAGI. This CDR3 is 15 amino acids long. CDR3 DNA: TGTGCCAGCAGTTACTCGGGGACTAGCCTGGACGAGCAGTACTTC. Protein sequence: CASSYSGTSLDEQYF.

This sequence joins TRBV2 and TRBJ1-5; D gene uncertain. V shed 1 base and J shed 3 bases, with 10 bases lying between them. The CDR3 covers 15 residues. Germline V gene sequence: CDR1 SNHLY, CDR2 FYNNEI. This CDR3 reads CASSEVLGSNQPQHF. DNA of the CDR3: TGTGCCAGCAGTGAAGTATTAGGGTCCAATCAGCCCCAGCATTTT. The variable domain in full, with the rest retrieved from reference TRBV2 and TRBJ1-5, is EPEVTQTPSHQVTQMGQEVILRCVPISNHLYFYWYRQILGQKVEFLVSFYNNEISEKSEIFDDQFSVERPDGSNFTLKIRSTKLEDSAMYFCASSEVLGSNQPQHFGDGTRLSIL.

The V call is TRBV29-1, the J call TRBJ1-2, with D tentatively TRBD1 (6 bases). V was trimmed by 2 bases and J by 0 bases, leaving 13 bases between them. Looked up from germline, CDR1 is SQVTM and CDR2 is ANQGSEA. The CDR3 contains 15 residues. CDR3 sequence (DNA): TGCAGCGTTGAATGGCAGACAGGAGCTAACTATGGCTACACCTTC. Residues: CSVEWQTGANYGYTF.

V gene TRBV10-2 combines with J gene TRBJ1-1; D is unresolved. CDR1 is WSHSY and CDR2 is SAAADI in the germline V gene. CDR3 size: 14 residues. Trimming removed 8 bases at V and 2 bases at J, with 15 bases between. The CDR3 here is CASCPTLANTEAFF. CDR3 in DNA: TGCGCCAGCTGCCCGACCCTTGCAAACACTGAAGCTTTCTTT.

This chain joins TRBV2 and TRBJ1-5, with unresolved D. Germline loops: CDR1 SNHLY, CDR2 FYNNEI. Trimming stripped 4 bases from V and 2 bases from J, with 12 bases between. The CDR3 is 15 residues long. The CDR3 sequence: CASSVQVPGNQPQHF. The CDR3 DNA reads TGTGCCAGCAGTGTCCAGGTACCCGGCAATCAGCCCCAGCATTTT.

This clonotype was observed once. The chain links TRBV19 to TRBJ2-1; D not certain. Germline V lookup: CDR1 LNHDA, CDR2 SQIVND (reference sequence). The CDR3 consists of 15 residues. Trimming removed 6 bases from V and 2 bases from J, with 14 bases in between. The CDR3 loop is CASRPAVPPYNEQFF. In DNA form, the CDR3 reads TGTGCCAGTAGGCCGGCGGTTCCCCCCTACAATGAGCAGTTCTTC.